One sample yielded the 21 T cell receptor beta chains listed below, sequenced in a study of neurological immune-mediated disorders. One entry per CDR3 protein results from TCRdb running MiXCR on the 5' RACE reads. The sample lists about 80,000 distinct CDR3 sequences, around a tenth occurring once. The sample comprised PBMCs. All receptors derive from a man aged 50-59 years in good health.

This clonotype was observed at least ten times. CDR3 coding DNA: TGTGCCAGCAGTCCTTCTCGGCGCGGACAAGAGACCCAGTACTTC. This codes for CASSPSRRGQETQYF. The chain combines TRBV28 with TRBJ2-5; D call uncertain. V was trimmed by 5 bases and J by 2 bases, leaving 15 bases between them. The CDR3 extends over 15 amino acids. CDR1 MDHEN and CDR2 SYDVKM come from the germline V gene.

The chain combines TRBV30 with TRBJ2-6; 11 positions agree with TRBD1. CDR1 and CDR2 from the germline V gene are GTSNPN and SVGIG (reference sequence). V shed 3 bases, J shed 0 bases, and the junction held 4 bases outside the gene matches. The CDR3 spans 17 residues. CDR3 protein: CAWSPGQGASGANVLTF. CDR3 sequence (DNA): TGTGCCTGGAGCCCCGGACAGGGGGCCTCTGGGGCCAACGTCCTGACTTTC.

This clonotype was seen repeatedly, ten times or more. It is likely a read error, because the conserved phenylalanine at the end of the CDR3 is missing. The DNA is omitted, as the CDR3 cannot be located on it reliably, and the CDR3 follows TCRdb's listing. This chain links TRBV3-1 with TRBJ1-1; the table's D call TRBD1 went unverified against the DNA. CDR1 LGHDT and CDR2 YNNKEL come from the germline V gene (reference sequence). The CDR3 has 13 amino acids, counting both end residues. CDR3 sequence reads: CASSQSTGTRSAL.

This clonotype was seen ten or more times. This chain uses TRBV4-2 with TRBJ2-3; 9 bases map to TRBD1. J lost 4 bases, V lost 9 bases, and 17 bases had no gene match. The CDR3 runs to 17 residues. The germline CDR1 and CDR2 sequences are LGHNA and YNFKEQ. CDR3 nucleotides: TGTGCCAGTGCCGGGACAGGGACATATGGGGGCCCAGATACGCAGTATTTT. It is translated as CASAGTGTYGGPDTQYF.

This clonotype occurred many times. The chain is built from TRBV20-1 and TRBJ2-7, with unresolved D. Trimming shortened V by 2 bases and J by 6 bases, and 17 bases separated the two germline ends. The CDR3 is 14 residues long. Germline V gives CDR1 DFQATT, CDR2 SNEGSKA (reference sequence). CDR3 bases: TGCAGTGCTAGACATTCGGTAACCGCCGGCGAGCAGTACTTC. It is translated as CSARHSVTAGEQYF.

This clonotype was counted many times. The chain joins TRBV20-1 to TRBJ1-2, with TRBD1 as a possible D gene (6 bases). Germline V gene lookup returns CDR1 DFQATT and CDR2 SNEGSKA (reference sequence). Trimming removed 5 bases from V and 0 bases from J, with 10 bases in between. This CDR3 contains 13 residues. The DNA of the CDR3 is TGCAGTGCTTCTGACAGGCCTAACTATGGCTACACCTTC. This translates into CSASDRPNYGYTF.

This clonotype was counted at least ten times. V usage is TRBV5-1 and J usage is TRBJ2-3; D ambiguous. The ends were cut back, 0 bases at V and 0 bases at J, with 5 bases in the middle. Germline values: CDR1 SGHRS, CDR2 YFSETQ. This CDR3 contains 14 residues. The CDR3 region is CASSLEESTDTQYF. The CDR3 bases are TGCGCCAGCAGCTTGGAAGAAAGCACAGATACGCAGTATTTT.

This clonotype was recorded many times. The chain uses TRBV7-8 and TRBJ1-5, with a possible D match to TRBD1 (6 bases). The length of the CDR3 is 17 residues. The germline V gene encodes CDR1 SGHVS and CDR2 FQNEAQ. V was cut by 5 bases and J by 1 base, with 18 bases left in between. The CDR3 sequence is CASSHRGGTQSNQPQHF. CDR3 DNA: TGTGCCAGCAGCCATAGGGGGGGGACACAGAGCAATCAGCCCCAGCATTTT.

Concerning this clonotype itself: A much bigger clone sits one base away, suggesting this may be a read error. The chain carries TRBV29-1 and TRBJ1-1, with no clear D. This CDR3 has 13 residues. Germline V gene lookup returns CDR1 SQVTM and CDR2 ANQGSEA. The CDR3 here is CSVVSSLNTKAFF. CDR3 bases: TGCAGCGTTGTTAGCAGTCTGAACACTAAAGCTTTCTTT.

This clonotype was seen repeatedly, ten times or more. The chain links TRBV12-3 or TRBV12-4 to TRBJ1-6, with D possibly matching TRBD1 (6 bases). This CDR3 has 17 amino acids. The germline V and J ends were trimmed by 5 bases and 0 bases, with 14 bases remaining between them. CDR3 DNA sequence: TGTGCCAGCAGTCCACGACAGGCGAGCTCCTATAATTCACCCCTCCACTTT. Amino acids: CASSPRQASSYNSPLHF.

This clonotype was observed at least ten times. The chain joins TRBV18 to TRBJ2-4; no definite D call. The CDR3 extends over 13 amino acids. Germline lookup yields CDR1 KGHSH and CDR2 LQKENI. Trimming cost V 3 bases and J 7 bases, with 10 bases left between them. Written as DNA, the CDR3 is TGTGCCAGCTCACCGGGTCTTTTGAACATTCAGTACTTC. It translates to CASSPGLLNIQYF.

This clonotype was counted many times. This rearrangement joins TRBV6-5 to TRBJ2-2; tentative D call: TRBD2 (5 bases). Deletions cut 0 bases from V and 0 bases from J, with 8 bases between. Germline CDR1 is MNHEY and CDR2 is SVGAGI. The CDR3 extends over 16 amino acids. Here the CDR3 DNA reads TGTGCCAGCAGTTACTCATCGGGGACGAACACCGGGGAGCTGTTTTTT. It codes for CASSYSSGTNTGELFF.

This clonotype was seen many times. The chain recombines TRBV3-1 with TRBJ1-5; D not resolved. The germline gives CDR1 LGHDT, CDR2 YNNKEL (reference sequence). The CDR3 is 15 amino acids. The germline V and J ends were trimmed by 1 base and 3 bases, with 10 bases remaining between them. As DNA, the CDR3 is TGTGCCAGCAGCCAAGGTCCACCGAACAATCAGCCCCAGCATTTT. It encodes CASSQGPPNNQPQHF.

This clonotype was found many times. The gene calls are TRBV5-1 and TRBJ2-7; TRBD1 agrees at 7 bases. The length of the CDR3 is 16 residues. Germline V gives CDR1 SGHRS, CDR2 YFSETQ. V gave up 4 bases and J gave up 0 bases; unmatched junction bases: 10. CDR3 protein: CASSVTKTGPSYEQYF. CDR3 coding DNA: TGCGCCAGCAGCGTAACCAAGACAGGGCCCTCCTACGAGCAGTACTTC.

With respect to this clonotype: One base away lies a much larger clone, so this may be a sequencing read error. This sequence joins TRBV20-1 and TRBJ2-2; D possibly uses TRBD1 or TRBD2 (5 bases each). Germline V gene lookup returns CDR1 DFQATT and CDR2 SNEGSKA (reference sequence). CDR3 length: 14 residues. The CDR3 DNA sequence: TGCAGTGTCCAAGGCAGGGAGAACACCGTGGAGCTGTTTTTT. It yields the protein CSVQGRENTVELFF.

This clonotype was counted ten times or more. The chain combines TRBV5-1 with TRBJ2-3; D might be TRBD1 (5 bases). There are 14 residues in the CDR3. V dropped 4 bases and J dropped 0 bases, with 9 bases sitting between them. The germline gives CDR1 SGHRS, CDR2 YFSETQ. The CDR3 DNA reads TGCGCCAGCAGCGTGGGGCTGAGCACAGATACGCAGTATTTT. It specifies CASSVGLSTDTQYF.

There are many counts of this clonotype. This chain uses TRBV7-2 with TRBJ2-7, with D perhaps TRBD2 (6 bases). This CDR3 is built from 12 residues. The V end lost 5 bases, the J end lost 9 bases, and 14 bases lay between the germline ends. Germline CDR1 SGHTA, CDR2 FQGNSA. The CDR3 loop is CASSQGGGAQYF. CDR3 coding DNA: TGTGCCAGCAGCCAAGGCGGCGGGGCGCAGTACTTC. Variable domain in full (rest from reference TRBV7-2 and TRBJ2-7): GAGVSQSPSNKVTEKGKDVELRCDPISGHTALYWYRQSLGQGLEFLIYFQGNSAPDKSGLPSDRFSAERTGGSVSTLTIQRTQQEDSAVYLCASSQGGGAQYFGPGTRLTVT.

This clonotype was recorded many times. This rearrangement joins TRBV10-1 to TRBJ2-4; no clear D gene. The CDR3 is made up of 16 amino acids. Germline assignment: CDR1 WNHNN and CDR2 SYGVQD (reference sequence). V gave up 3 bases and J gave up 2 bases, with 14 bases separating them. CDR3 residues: CASSDGSAGTKNIQYF. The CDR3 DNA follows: TGCGCCAGCAGTGACGGGTCAGCTGGAACCAAAAACATTCAGTACTTC.

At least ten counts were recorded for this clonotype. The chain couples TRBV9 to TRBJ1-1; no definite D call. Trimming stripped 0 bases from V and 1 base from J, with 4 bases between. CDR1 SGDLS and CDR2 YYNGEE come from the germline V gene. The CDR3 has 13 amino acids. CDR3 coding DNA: TGTGCCAGCAGCGTAGGGACGAACACTGAAGCTTTCTTT. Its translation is CASSVGTNTEAFF.

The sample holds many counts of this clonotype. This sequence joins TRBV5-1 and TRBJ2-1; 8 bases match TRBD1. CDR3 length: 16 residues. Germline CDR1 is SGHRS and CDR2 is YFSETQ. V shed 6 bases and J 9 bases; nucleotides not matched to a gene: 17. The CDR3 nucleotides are TGCGCCAGCAAATTCTTTCCCGGGACAGGAGGGGGTGAGCAGTTCTTC. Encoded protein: CASKFFPGTGGGEQFF. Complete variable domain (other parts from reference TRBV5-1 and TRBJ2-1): KAGVTQTPRYLIKTRGQQVTLSCSPISGHRSVSWYQQTPGQGLQFLFEYFSETQRNKGNFPGRFSGRQFSNSRSEMNVSTLELGDSALYLCASKFFPGTGGGEQFFGPGTRLTVL.

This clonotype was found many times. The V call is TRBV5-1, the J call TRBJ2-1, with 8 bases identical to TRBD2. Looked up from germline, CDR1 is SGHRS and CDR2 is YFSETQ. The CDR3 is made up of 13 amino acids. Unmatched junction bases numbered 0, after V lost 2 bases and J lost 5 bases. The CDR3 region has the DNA TGCGCCAGCAGCTTACTAGCGGACAATGAGCAGTTCTTC. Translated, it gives CASSLLADNEQFF.